These 14 T cell receptor beta chains were sequenced from one sample in a study of blood T cell repertoires in COVID-19. Some clones are missing from TCRdb's copy, which holds only in-frame ones; the method was immunoSEQ multiplex PCR. The table shows roughly 63,000 clones, with 79% occurring only once. Sample: peripheral blood. The receptors originated from a human donor in a cohort sampled during active COVID-19.

This chain links TRBV6-5 with TRBJ2-1; TRBD2 agrees at 8 bases. V gave up 6 bases and J gave up 0 bases; unmatched junction bases: 4. The CDR3 totals 15 residues. Germline CDR1 is MNHEY and CDR2 is SVGAGI. The CDR3 region is CASSPGGSSYNEQFF. The CDR3 DNA sequence: TGTGCCAGCAGCCCGGGAGGGAGCTCCTACAATGAGCAGTTCTTC.

This clone showed up just once. V usage is TRBV7-9 and J usage is TRBJ1-3; the match to TRBD1 covers 8 bases. CDR1 and CDR2 from the germline V gene are SEHNR and FQNEAQ (reference sequence). The CDR3 is 16 residues long. V was pared by 0 bases and J by 2 bases, with 3 bases of the junction left unmatched. Here the CDR3 DNA reads TGTGCCAGCAGCTTAGCTTCGGGACAGGCTGGAAACACCATATATTTT. This codes for CASSLASGQAGNTIYF.

V gene TRBV9 combines with J gene TRBJ1-1, with TRBD1 matching 7 bases. Losses at the gene ends were 5 bases for V and 3 bases for J; bases not matched to a gene: 10. This CDR3 has 15 amino acids. CDR1 and CDR2 from the germline V gene are SGDLS and YYNGEE. CDR3 region: CASSRQGRLDTEAFF. The CDR3 nucleotides read TGTGCCAGCAGTAGACAGGGTAGGTTGGACACTGAAGCTTTCTTT.

This chain links TRBV6-2 or TRBV6-3 with TRBJ2-7; 10 nucleotides line up with TRBD2. V was pared by 6 bases and J by 4 bases, with 6 bases of the junction left unmatched. Germline values: CDR1 MNHEY, CDR2 SVGEGT. This CDR3 spans 14 amino acids. The CDR3 sequence: CASSGGTSVYEQYF. In DNA form, the CDR3 reads TGTGCCAGCAGCGGGGGGACTAGCGTGTACGAGCAGTACTTC.

This chain links TRBV2 with TRBJ2-2, with D maybe TRBD2 (6 bases). The CDR3 is 14 amino acids. Between the trimmed V and J ends, which lost 7 bases and 0 bases, there was a span of 9 bases. Germline-derived CDR1 and CDR2 are SNHLY and FYNNEI. The CDR3 sequence is CASKAGSNTGELFF. DNA for the CDR3: TGTGCCAGCAAGGCGGGATCGAACACCGGGGAGCTGTTTTTT. Variable domain in full (rest from reference TRBV2 and TRBJ2-2): EPEVTQTPSHQVTQMGQEVILRCVPISNHLYFYWYRQILGQKVEFLVSFYNNEISEKSEIFDDQFSVERPDGSNFTLKIRSTKLEDSAMYFCASKAGSNTGELFFGEGSRLTVL.

This clone has just a few counts. The chain couples TRBV9 to TRBJ2-3; 8 bases line up with TRBD2. The length of the CDR3 is 14 residues. J gave up 4 bases and V 3 bases, and 4 bases lay outside the gene matches. Looked up from germline, CDR1 is SGDLS and CDR2 is YYNGEE. The CDR3 here is CASSAGTRSDTQYF. The CDR3 DNA sequence: TGTGCCAGCAGCGCCGGGACTAGATCAGATACGCAGTATTTT.

This chain links TRBV15 with TRBJ1-2, with D unclear. This CDR3 comprises 13 residues. Trimming pared 2 bases from V and 8 bases from J, leaving 12 bases between. Germline values: CDR1 LNHNV, CDR2 YYDKDF (reference sequence). The CDR3 is CATSRNTARGYTF. The CDR3, as DNA: TGTGCCACCAGCAGAAACACCGCTAGAGGCTACACCTTC.

This clone was detected once. The CDR3 DNA sequence: TGTGCCAGCAGCTTAGCGCGGTGGGGGGTAGACACTGAAGCTTTCTTT. Residues: CASSLARWGVDTEAFF. The V gene is TRBV7-9, the J gene TRBJ1-1; the D gene is possibly TRBD1 (5 bases). The germline V gene encodes CDR1 SEHNR and CDR2 FQNEAQ (reference sequence). The CDR3 totals 16 residues. V was pared by 0 bases and J by 3 bases, with 14 bases between.

The chain joins TRBV18 to TRBJ1-1; no firm D call. V shed 2 bases and J shed 4 bases, with 8 bases lying between them. The CDR3 is 13 residues long. In germline, CDR1 is KGHSH, CDR2 LQKENI. The CDR3 DNA reads as TGTGCCAGCTCACCAGTGTTCGGCACTGAAGCTTTCTTT. As protein: CASSPVFGTEAFF.

This chain uses TRBV6-2 or TRBV6-3 with TRBJ2-5, with 12 bases that match TRBD2. In germline, CDR1 is MNHEY, CDR2 SVGEGT. The CDR3 consists of 15 residues. With V trimmed by 4 bases and J by 5 bases, 5 bases remained unmatched. The CDR3: CASSLLAGGRETQYF. The CDR3 DNA sequence: TGTGCCAGCAGTTTACTAGCGGGAGGAAGGGAGACCCAGTACTTC.

This clone rates as medium-sized. V gene TRBV9 combines with J gene TRBJ2-1, with a weak D call TRBD2 (6 bases). The CDR3 loop spans 14 amino acids. Germline assignment: CDR1 SGDLS and CDR2 YYNGEE. V was pared by 0 bases and J by 8 bases, with 12 bases between. The CDR3 sequence: CASSVVSSEDEQFF. CDR3 DNA sequence: TGTGCCAGCAGCGTAGTTTCTAGCGAAGATGAGCAGTTCTTC.

The chain combines TRBV28 with TRBJ2-7, with 9 bases matching TRBD1. The ends lost 5 bases at V and 6 bases at J; junction bases unmatched: 11. CDR3 size: 15 residues. The germline V gene has CDR1 MDHEN and CDR2 SYDVKM. The CDR3 loop reads CASSQGGQGAPEQYF. The CDR3 region has the DNA TGTGCCAGCAGTCAAGGGGGACAGGGCGCACCCGAGCAGTACTTC.

The chain employs TRBV5-1 and TRBJ2-7; 11 bases fit TRBD2. Trimming took 8 bases from V and 0 from J; bases not matched to a gene: 7. This CDR3 region has 15 residues. The germline V gene has CDR1 SGHRS and CDR2 YFSETQ. The CDR3 coding sequence is TGCGCCAGTTACCGGGGACTAGCGGACTCCTACGAGCAGTACTTC. Translation gives CASYRGLADSYEQYF. The whole variable domain, remainder taken from reference TRBV5-1 and TRBJ2-7, is KAGVTQTPRYLIKTRGQQVTLSCSPISGHRSVSWYQQTPGQGLQFLFEYFSETQRNKGNFPGRFSGRQFSNSRSEMNVSTLELGDSALYLCASYRGLADSYEQYFGPGTRLTVT.

The V call is TRBV10-3, the J call TRBJ1-1; tentatively, D is TRBD1 (6 bases). Germline lookup yields CDR1 ENHRY and CDR2 SYGVKD. The CDR3 has 14 residues. V shed 2 bases and J shed 5 bases, with 12 bases lying between them. CDR3 bases: TGTGCCATCAGTGAGCCTGGACAGTCAACTGAAGCTTTCTTT. It encodes CAISEPGQSTEAFF.